The source of this TCR beta chain is a study of shared clonotypes between healthy human individuals. Whole-study context: Donors had three CD4 naive, three CD4 memory, two CD8 naive and one CD8 memory plate apiece. Study-wide results and limits: A generally larger estimated richness was seen in naive subsets than in memory subsets.

Genomic DNA of every subset was divided equally among multiple immunoSEQ plates. Generated by immunoSEQ multiplex PCR, the TCRdb table keeps only in-frame clones and is missing some. The repertoire holds 1.6 million or so clones, with about 98.5% as singletons. V was trimmed by 0 bases and J by 0 bases, leaving 10 bases between them. The CDR3 covers 16 residues. Germline V gene sequence: CDR1 SGHDN, CDR2 FVKESK. Donors comprised only Caucasian adults living in Nashville, Tennessee. As concerns this clone: Its antigen is unknown.

V usage is TRBV14 and J usage is TRBJ2-3; D is perhaps TRBD2 (5 bases). Sequenced input: naive CD4+ T cells sorted from blood. Noted subset: CD45RA+ positively selected. This sequence was found in a man aged 30 to 39 in good health. The CDR3 sequence is CASSQEDWYSTDTQYF. CDR3 nucleotide sequence: TGTGCCAGCAGCCAAGAGGACTGGTATAGCACAGATACGCAGTATTTT.